The 16 T cell receptor beta chains below all came from one sample that was sequenced in a study of Graves' ophthalmopathy and Graves' hyperthyroidism. RNA transcripts yielded amplified TCR beta CDR3 regions. RT-PCR was first run with HTBI primers, then multiplex PCR in a second round. TCRdb fed the multiplex PCR reads into MiXCR, producing one record per CDR3 protein. This sample carries roughly 500,000 distinct CDR3 sequences, approximately 15% of them seen once, and the ten largest clones take about a tenth. The specimen sequenced was blood. The receptors originated from a woman in her 30s with Graves' ophthalmopathy.

This clonotype was recorded many times. This chain joins TRBV12-3 or TRBV12-4 and TRBJ1-5, with 8 bases lining up with TRBD1. J was trimmed by 6 bases and V by 4 bases; bases with no gene match: 8. The CDR3 runs 15 residues. This CDR3 reads CASSSAGQGRQPQHF. CDR3 bases: TGTGCCAGCAGTTCTGCCGGACAGGGCCGTCAGCCCCAGCATTTT.

The table lists this clonotype with many counts. The chain links TRBV27 to TRBJ2-7; D may be TRBD1 (5 bases). Trimming shortened V by 8 bases and J by 5 bases, and 10 bases separated the two germline ends. The CDR3 spans 11 residues. Germline loops: CDR1 MNHEY, CDR2 SMNVEV (reference sequence). The DNA of the CDR3 is TGTGCCAGCCTATGGGGCAACGAGCAGTACTTC. Translating it yields CASLWGNEQYF.

The chain is built from TRBV12-3 or TRBV12-4 and TRBJ2-7; 9 bases align to TRBD1. This CDR3 has 14 residues. With V trimmed by 5 bases and J by 9 bases, 11 bases remained unmatched. This CDR3 is CASSPLYRGRVQYF. CDR3 sequence (DNA): TGTGCCAGCAGTCCCCTTTACAGGGGGCGGGTGCAGTACTTC.

This clonotype has ten or more counts. The rearrangement uses TRBV5-1 and TRBJ2-5; 7 bases are a match to TRBD1. Germline CDR1 and CDR2: SGHRS and YFSETQ. The CDR3 sequence is 14 residues long. The junction had 6 bases not matched to a gene; V was cut back by 3 bases and J by 4 bases. CDR3 nucleotides: TGCGCCAGCAGCTGGGCCGGGACAGTAGAGACCCAGTACTTC. This encodes CASSWAGTVETQYF.

In its sample, this clonotype was seen many times. V gene TRBV2 combines with J gene TRBJ1-6, with TRBD1 identical over 11 bases. This CDR3 spans 15 amino acids. Trimming cost V 7 bases and J 9 bases; bases outside gene matches: 8. Germline lookup yields CDR1 SNHLY and CDR2 FYNNEI. The CDR3 loop is CASTSEGQGGSPLHF. The DNA of the CDR3 is TGTGCCAGCACATCCGAGGGACAGGGGGGTTCACCCCTCCACTTT. The complete variable domain, with remaining parts taken from reference TRBV2 and TRBJ1-6, reads EPEVTQTPSHQVTQMGQEVILRCVPISNHLYFYWYRQILGQKVEFLVSFYNNEISEKSEIFDDQFSVERPDGSNFTLKIRSTKLEDSAMYFCASTSEGQGGSPLHFGNGTRLTVT.

Many counts were recorded for this clonotype. The chain employs TRBV7-8 and TRBJ2-7; D gene ambiguous. Trimming left V 0 bases short and J 0 bases short, with 6 bases between. CDR1 is SGHVS, CDR2 FQNEAQ, per germline. The CDR3 runs 14 residues. CDR3 residues: CASSLAQVSYEQYF. The CDR3 nucleotides are TGTGCCAGCAGCTTAGCGCAGGTCTCCTACGAGCAGTACTTC.

This clonotype was seen at least ten times. The chain uses TRBV11-2 and TRBJ1-2; 7 bases match TRBD1. Germline lookup yields CDR1 SGHAT and CDR2 FQNNGV. V lost 3 bases to trimming and J lost 8 bases; unmatched junction nucleotides: 18. The CDR3 consists of 17 residues. The CDR3 here is CASSFFSQGTALWGYTF. In DNA, the CDR3 is TGTGCCAGCAGCTTTTTTTCCCAAGGGACAGCACTCTGGGGCTACACCTTC.

This chain joins TRBV6-1 and TRBJ1-6; the D gene is possibly TRBD1 (6 bases). Germline V lookup: CDR1 MNHNS, CDR2 SASEGT. V dropped 3 bases and J dropped 4 bases, with 7 bases sitting between them. This CDR3 contains 14 residues. The CDR3 DNA reads as TGTGCCAGCAGTGAGGGGGCTTATAATTCACCCCTCCACTTT. Translated, it gives CASSEGAYNSPLHF.

This clonotype was seen many times. The V and J genes are TRBV7-9 and TRBJ2-7; D is undetermined. V lost 3 bases and J lost 1, with 10 bases in between. This CDR3 is built from 14 residues. Germline V CDR1 and CDR2: SEHNR, FQNEAQ (reference sequence). The CDR3 region is CASSFPYSSYEQYF. CDR3 bases: TGTGCCAGCAGCTTCCCGTACTCATCCTACGAGCAGTACTTC.

This clonotype was recorded at least ten times. The V gene is TRBV30, the J gene TRBJ1-1; D might be TRBD1 (6 bases). Germline CDR1 is GTSNPN and CDR2 is SVGIG (reference sequence). The CDR3 extends over 15 amino acids. V was clipped by 2 bases and J by 4 bases, with 17 bases between them. The CDR3 DNA reads TGTGCCTGGAGTTCAAACAGGGTCGGGAGCACTGAAGCTTTCTTT. This sequence encodes CAWSSNRVGSTEAFF.

This clonotype was recorded at least ten times. The V and J genes are TRBV28 and TRBJ2-2, with TRBD1 matching 7 bases. CDR1 is MDHEN, CDR2 SYDVKM, per germline. J lost 3 bases, V lost 7 bases, and 5 bases had no gene match. CDR3 length: 14 residues. The CDR3 region is CASTRTGYTGELFF. CDR3 nucleotide sequence: TGTGCCAGCACCAGGACAGGATACACCGGGGAGCTGTTTTTT.

This clonotype was counted ten times or more. The junction differs from germline at one of its ends, possibly a read error. The chain joins TRBV7-8 to TRBJ2-7; TRBD2 agrees at 8 bases. This CDR3 is built from 16 residues. Germline V lookup: CDR1 SGHVS, CDR2 FQNEAQ. CDR3 DNA sequence: TGTGCCTGCAGCCTACCGTCGGGAGGGGAAGCCTACGAGCAGTACTTC. As protein: CACSLPSGGEAYEQYF.

J is TRBJ2-5 and V is TRBV6-5; D unclear. Germline V lookup: CDR1 MNHEY, CDR2 SVGAGI. The CDR3 has 15 amino acids. V was trimmed by 2 bases and J by 4 bases, leaving 14 bases between them. In DNA form, the CDR3 reads TGTGCCAGCAGTTACAGGTTTTGGGAACGAGAGACCCAGTACTTC. This encodes CASSYRFWERETQYF.

This clonotype was observed at least ten times. The J gene is TRBJ2-2, the V gene TRBV5-1, with TRBD2 matching 9 bases. Germline loops: CDR1 SGHRS, CDR2 YFSETQ. The length of the CDR3 is 17 residues. Unmatched junction bases numbered 6, after V lost 3 bases and J lost 0 bases. Here the CDR3 reads CASSWRVAGANTGELFF. In nucleotides, the CDR3 is TGCGCCAGCAGCTGGAGGGTAGCGGGAGCGAACACCGGGGAGCTGTTTTTT. The entire variable domain, with the rest obtained from reference TRBV5-1 and TRBJ2-2, is as follows: KAGVTQTPRYLIKTRGQQVTLSCSPISGHRSVSWYQQTPGQGLQFLFEYFSETQRNKGNFPGRFSGRQFSNSRSEMNVSTLELGDSALYLCASSWRVAGANTGELFFGEGSRLTVL.

Ten or more counts support this clonotype. The J gene is TRBJ2-2, the V gene TRBV28, with 10 nucleotides matching TRBD2. Germline V CDR1 and CDR2: MDHEN, SYDVKM. This CDR3 is built from 16 residues. Losses at the gene ends were 5 bases for V and 3 bases for J; bases not matched to a gene: 6. The CDR3 DNA sequence: TGTGCCAGCAGTCACGGGACTAGCGTTGACACCGGGGAGCTGTTTTTT. This codes for CASSHGTSVDTGELFF.

This clonotype was seen ten or more times. The genes are TRBV6-1 and TRBJ1-5; no firm D call. The CDR3 length is 13 residues. The V and J ends lost 6 bases and 4 bases respectively, with 10 bases between them. Germline loops: CDR1 MNHNS, CDR2 SASEGT. The CDR3 loop reads CASSTSRNQPQHF. Here the CDR3 DNA reads TGTGCCAGCAGCACTTCTAGGAATCAGCCCCAGCATTTT.